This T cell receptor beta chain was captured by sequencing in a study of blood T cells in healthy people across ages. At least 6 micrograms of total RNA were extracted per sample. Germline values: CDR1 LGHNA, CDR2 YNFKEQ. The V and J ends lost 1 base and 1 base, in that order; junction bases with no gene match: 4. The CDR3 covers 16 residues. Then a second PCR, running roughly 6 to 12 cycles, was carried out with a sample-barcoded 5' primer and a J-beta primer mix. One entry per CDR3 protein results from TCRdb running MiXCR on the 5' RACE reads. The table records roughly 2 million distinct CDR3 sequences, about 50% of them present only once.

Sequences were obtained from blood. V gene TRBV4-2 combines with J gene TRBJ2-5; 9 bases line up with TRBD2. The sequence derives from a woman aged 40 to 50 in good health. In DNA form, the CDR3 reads TGTGCCAGCAGCCAAGCGCTAGCGGGGCCCCAAGAGACCCAGTACTTC. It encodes CASSQALAGPQETQYF.